One sample yielded the 25 T cell receptor beta chains listed below, sequenced in a study of circulating and synovial CD4+ cells in juvenile arthritis. TCRdb's table, derived via immunoSEQ multiplex PCR, lists solely in-frame clones and lacks some. The table records around 32,000 clones, more than 90% of them present only once. The sequenced sample was CD4+ T cells from blood. The receptors stem from a human donor with juvenile idiopathic arthritis.

This chain joins TRBV19 and TRBJ2-7, with a weak D call TRBD1 (5 bases). The CDR3 sequence is 14 residues long. Germline lookup yields CDR1 LNHDA and CDR2 SQIVND (reference sequence). Trimming took 1 base from V and 6 from J, leaving 13 bases between them. The CDR3 reads CASSIAIGVREQYF. The CDR3 DNA reads as TGTGCCAGTAGTATAGCGATAGGGGTCCGCGAGCAGTACTTC.

This sequence joins TRBV9 and TRBJ2-5; 7 positions agree with TRBD2. The V and J ends lost 2 bases and 4 bases, in that order; junction bases with no gene match: 8. CDR3 length: 15 residues. Germline CDR1 and CDR2: SGDLS and YYNGEE. CDR3: CASSVGAGVGETQYF. The CDR3 nucleotides read TGTGCCAGCAGCGTCGGCGCGGGAGTAGGAGAGACCCAGTACTTC.

This chain links TRBV19 with TRBJ1-2; D is uncertain. Germline CDR1 and CDR2: LNHDA and SQIVND (reference sequence). This CDR3 is 15 amino acids long. The V and J ends lost 7 bases and 4 bases respectively, with 19 bases between them. The CDR3 spells CASNPSKLKIYGYTF. The CDR3 coding sequence is TGTGCCAGTAACCCCTCCAAGCTGAAAATCTATGGCTACACCTTC.

This clone was detected only once. The chain couples TRBV6-5 to TRBJ1-1, with TRBD1 identical over 9 bases. The V gene end was trimmed by 5 bases and the J gene end by 9 bases; junction bases not matched to a gene: 10. CDR1 MNHEY and CDR2 SVGAGI come from the germline V gene. CDR3 length: 14 amino acids. The CDR3: CASSADLGQGKAFF. CDR3 DNA sequence: TGTGCCAGCAGTGCCGACCTAGGACAGGGGAAAGCTTTCTTT.

The chain carries TRBV9 and TRBJ2-3; D possibly corresponds to TRBD1 (5 bases). The length of the CDR3 is 14 residues. Trimming left V 7 bases short and J 0 bases short, with 12 bases between. Germline V lookup: CDR1 SGDLS, CDR2 YYNGEE. CDR3 sequence: CASARTPSTDTQYF. The CDR3 nucleotides read TGTGCCAGCGCCCGGACACCAAGCACAGATACGCAGTATTTT.

V usage is TRBV4-3 and J usage is TRBJ1-3, with D perhaps matching TRBD1 (6 bases). The germline V gene encodes CDR1 LGHNA and CDR2 YSLEER. Trimming took 3 bases from V and 3 from J, leaving 15 bases between them. The CDR3 runs 16 residues. In DNA form, the CDR3 reads TGCGCCAGCAGCCAGGATGCACAGGGATTTGGAAACACCATATATTTT. This encodes CASSQDAQGFGNTIYF.

A word on this clone: The junction departs from the called germline gene at one end, perhaps through a read error. The genes are TRBV2 and TRBJ2-7, with 7 bases identical to TRBD1. The CDR3 totals 13 residues. Germline CDR1 and CDR2: SNHLY and FYNNEI. The CDR3 coding sequence is TGTGCCAGCATTGAACAGGGGCCCCACGAGCAGTACTTC. It translates to CASIEQGPHEQYF.

J is TRBJ1-3 and V is TRBV19, with a possible D match to TRBD1 (5 bases). Germline loops: CDR1 LNHDA, CDR2 SQIVND (reference sequence). The CDR3 sequence is 16 residues long. V lost 3 bases to trimming and J lost 4 bases, with 16 bases between them. In DNA, the CDR3 is TGTGCCAGTAGTATGGAGGGGTCCTTGTGGGGAAACACCATATATTTT. Protein product: CASSMEGSLWGNTIYF. The full variable domain, in which reference TRBV19 and TRBJ1-3 provide the parts outside the CDR3, is DGGITQSPKYLFRKEGQNVTLSCEQNLNHDAMYWYRQDPGQGLRLIYYSQIVNDFQKGDIAEGYSVSREKKESFPLTVTSAQKNPTAFYLCASSMEGSLWGNTIYFGEGSWLTVV.

This rearrangement joins TRBV29-1 to TRBJ2-5, with 10 bases lining up with TRBD2. The closer fit of TRBJ2-7 to the DNA end suggests the J call may be wrong. This CDR3 is built from 13 residues. In germline, CDR1 is SQVTM, CDR2 ANQGSEA. The CDR3: CSGRTSGAYEQYF. CDR3 nucleotide sequence: TGCAGCGGAAGGACTAGCGGCGCCTACGAGCAGTACTTC.

This chain joins TRBV11-2 and TRBJ1-4; D remains ambiguous. Germline V gene sequence: CDR1 SGHAT, CDR2 FQNNGV. The CDR3 runs to 13 residues. V lost 5 bases and J lost 5, with 9 bases in between. The CDR3 DNA is TGTGCCAGCAGCGGAGGGATGAATGAAAAACTGTTTTTT. It yields the protein CASSGGMNEKLFF.

V usage is TRBV28 and J usage is TRBJ2-7; 10 positions match TRBD2. Per the germline V gene, CDR1 is MDHEN and CDR2 is SYDVKM. The ends lost 5 bases at V and 2 bases at J; junction bases unmatched: 21. The CDR3 extends over 20 amino acids. CDR3 coding DNA: TGTGCCAGCAGTACCCTATACAGCGGGAGGGCCCAGGCATCCCCCTACGAGCAGTACTTC. This sequence encodes CASSTLYSGRAQASPYEQYF.

The chain recombines TRBV10-2 with TRBJ2-1, with 10 bases lining up with TRBD2. Germline-derived CDR1 and CDR2 are WSHSY and SAAADI. The length of the CDR3 is 15 residues. The V gene end was trimmed by 6 bases and the J gene end by 6 bases; junction bases not matched to a gene: 8. The CDR3 loop is CASSGLAGVANEQFF. For the CDR3, the DNA is TGCGCCAGCAGCGGTCTAGCGGGAGTTGCCAATGAGCAGTTCTTC.

This chain joins TRBV15 and TRBJ1-1, with a possible D match to TRBD1 (5 bases). The CDR3 runs to 13 residues. With 2 bases removed from V and 5 bases from J, the gap between germline ends came to 9 bases. From germline, CDR1 is LNHNV and CDR2 YYDKDF (reference sequence). The CDR3 region is CATSRLRDTEAFF. The DNA for the CDR3 is TGTGCCACCAGCAGACTCAGGGATACTGAAGCTTTCTTT.

The chain couples TRBV4-3 to TRBJ1-1; no definite D call. Germline V CDR1 and CDR2: LGHNA, YSLEER. Trimming removed 0 bases from V and 10 bases from J, with 18 bases in between. CDR3 length: 15 amino acids. The DNA of the CDR3 is TGCGCCAGCAGCCAAGATCTACTATTAAATTTGGGAGCTTTCTTT. It encodes CASSQDLLLNLGAFF.

The V gene is TRBV6-1, the J gene TRBJ1-5; 7 nucleotides align to TRBD1. Trimming cost V 0 bases and J 7 bases; bases outside gene matches: 3. Germline V gives CDR1 MNHNS, CDR2 SASEGT. This CDR3 has 14 amino acids. CDR3 region: CASSEAGGHQPQHF. CDR3 coding DNA: TGTGCCAGCAGTGAAGCAGGGGGCCACCAGCCCCAGCATTTT.

The chain links TRBV10-3 to TRBJ2-5; unclear D gene. Trimming shortened V by 7 bases and J by 4 bases, and 16 bases separated the two germline ends. The CDR3 runs 14 residues. Germline V gene sequence: CDR1 ENHRY, CDR2 SYGVKD. The CDR3 DNA reads as TGTGCCATCATTGATAGCCCCCGCGGAGAGACCCAGTACTTC. Its protein is CAIIDSPRGETQYF.

The chain links TRBV9 to TRBJ2-3, with 7 bases aligning to TRBD1. Germline trimming cut 3 bases from V and 2 bases from J; bases unmatched to any gene: 15. The germline V gene encodes CDR1 SGDLS and CDR2 YYNGEE. The CDR3 covers 18 residues. CDR3 DNA sequence: TGTGCCAGCAGCGGAAGGACAGGTCTACTACAGGCCACAGATACGCAGTATTTT. It translates to CASSGRTGLLQATDTQYF.

The rearrangement joins TRBV7-3 to TRBJ2-5; 15 nucleotides match TRBD2. The CDR3 loop spans 17 amino acids. CDR1 is SGHTA, CDR2 FQGTGA, per germline. Germline trimming cut 4 bases from V and 5 bases from J; bases unmatched to any gene: 8. The CDR3 region is CASSSGLAGGPGETQYF. DNA of the CDR3: TGTGCCAGCAGCTCGGGACTAGCGGGGGGACCCGGGGAGACCCAGTACTTC. Supplemented by reference TRBV7-3 and TRBJ2-5, the full variable domain reads GAGVSQTPSNKVTEKGKYVELRCDPISGHTALYWYRQSLGQGPEFLIYFQGTGAADDSGLPNDRFFAVRPEGSVSTLKIQRTERGDSAVYLCASSSGLAGGPGETQYFGPGTRLLVL.

CDR3 sequence: CASRAGSGNTIYF. The CDR3 DNA reads TGTGCCAGCAGAGCGGGATCTGGAAACACCATATATTTT. The gene calls are TRBV27 and TRBJ1-3; no clear D. The V gene's germline CDR1 is MNHEY and CDR2 SMNVEV (reference sequence). CDR3 length: 13 amino acids. V was pared by 6 bases and J by 1 base, with 7 bases between.

The rearrangement links TRBV9 to TRBJ2-1; TRBD2 matches at 7 bases. This CDR3 is built from 14 residues. Germline V gene lookup returns CDR1 SGDLS and CDR2 YYNGEE. The V and J ends lost 2 bases and 5 bases, in that order; junction bases with no gene match: 4. The CDR3 coding sequence is TGTGCCAGCAGCGTGGGTCGGGGGGACAATGAGCAGTTCTTC. Translated, it gives CASSVGRGDNEQFF.

The chain combines TRBV18 with TRBJ1-1, with D hard to call. The length of the CDR3 is 13 residues. Between the trimmed V and J ends, which lost 3 bases and 2 bases, there was a span of 7 bases. Germline CDR1 reads KGHSH; CDR2 reads LQKENI. CDR3 DNA sequence: TGTGCCAGCTCACCTCAGGCAAACACTGAAGCTTTCTTT. Translation gives CASSPQANTEAFF. The whole variable domain, filled in from reference TRBV18 and TRBJ1-1, reads NAGVMQNPRHLVRRRGQEARLRCSPMKGHSHVYWYRQLPEEGLKFMVYLQKENIIDESGMPKERFSAEFPKEGPSILRIQQVVRGDSAAYFCASSPQANTEAFFGQGTRLTVV.

The chain is built from TRBV4-1 and TRBJ2-1; no definite D call. Germline CDR1 and CDR2: MGHRA and YSYEKL. V was pared by 0 bases and J by 9 bases, with 12 bases between. This CDR3 contains 14 residues. CDR3 sequence (DNA): TGCGCCAGCAGCCAAGAGGTACCGCACACTGAGCAGTTCTTC. Residues: CASSQEVPHTEQFF.

This chain uses TRBV19 with TRBJ2-3; 15 bases are a match to TRBD2. Losses at the gene ends were 2 bases for V and 4 bases for J; bases not matched to a gene: 16. CDR1 LNHDA and CDR2 SQIVND come from the germline V gene (reference sequence). This CDR3 contains 21 residues. The CDR3 sequence: CASSITGFQGLAGGGADTQYF. Written as DNA, the CDR3 is TGTGCCAGTAGTATAACCGGGTTTCAGGGACTAGCGGGAGGTGGCGCAGATACGCAGTATTTT.

The chain has TRBV7-9 and TRBJ1-1; D is ambiguous. The germline V gene encodes CDR1 SEHNR and CDR2 FQNEAQ (reference sequence). This CDR3 is 14 amino acids long. V was clipped by 5 bases and J by 8 bases, with 18 bases between them. CDR3 in amino acids: CASSPGVERTEAFF. The CDR3 region has the DNA TGTGCCAGCAGCCCCGGCGTAGAGCGAACAGAAGCTTTCTTT.

This chain uses TRBV7-3 with TRBJ2-3, with TRBD2 matching over 12 bases. The germline V gene encodes CDR1 SGHTA and CDR2 FQGTGA. The V segment lost 0 bases and the J segment 5 bases; nucleotides outside the gene matches: 3. The CDR3 extends over 16 amino acids. CDR3 amino acids: CASSLTLAGGIDTQYF. Written as DNA, the CDR3 is TGTGCCAGCAGCTTAACACTAGCGGGAGGTATAGATACGCAGTATTTT.